This T cell receptor beta chain emerged from a study of T cell changes during pregnancy in multiple sclerosis. Sequencing was performed with immunoSEQ multiplex PCR; in TCRdb, only in-frame clones are kept and a portion is missing. The table lists 69,000 or so clones, about 92% of them singletons. The CDR3 has 20 amino acids. V was pared by 0 bases and J by 0 bases, with 21 bases between. CDR1 and CDR2 from the germline V gene are SGHDN and FVKESK. Sequencing was performed on peripheral blood, taken before pregnancy. This receptor was identified in a female donor with multiple sclerosis, enrolled in a pregnancy study. The J gene is TRBJ2-4, the V gene TRBV14; TRBD1 is a possible D gene (5 bases). The CDR3 DNA reads as TGTGCCAGCAGCCAAGATGGGTCGACAGCGACGACTTTAGCCAAAAACATTCAGTACTTC. Residues: CASSQDGSTATTLAKNIQYF.